This note documents a single T cell receptor (beta chain) sequence. The specificity of this receptor is unknown. In total, around 600 healthy bone marrow donors made up the cohort. At the time of sampling, every cohort member was nominally healthy, though immune exposures that went unrecorded were likely present. The donor tested CMV seronegative, placing the donor among the 300 to 400 seronegative members of the cohort. A peripheral blood sample was provided by each donor, and peripheral blood mononuclear cells were used for TCR beta sequencing. Genomic DNA was extracted from the blood cell samples with the Qiagen DNeasy Blood Extraction Kit. The record originates from a study of cytomegalovirus exposure and HLA in healthy donors (dated by TCRdb to about 2017). Study-wide context: According to an earlier analysis of a few hundred of the donors, 150 million to 200 million T cells yielded 90 million to 130 million unique TCR beta sequences and about 300 Gb of sequence data. An early release that covered about 600 HLA-typed donors contained about 290 gigabases of sequencing data and tens of millions of unique TCR sequences. The genetic ancestry cluster associated with self-reported Caucasian donors included 70% to 85% of the 398 genotyped donors. The study aimed to test whether cataloging public T cell receptors could reveal signatures of past pathogen exposure. The study used immunosequencing to profile the T cell repertoires of 666 subjects and linked those repertoires to cytomegalovirus serostatus. Along with the roughly 670-subject first cohort, a separate validation cohort of 120 different subjects was used. High-throughput TCR immunosequencing, statistical association of individual TCRs with disease status, and machine learning were combined to predict cytomegalovirus infection status. A later analysis re-analyzed previously published TCR beta repertoires from roughly 630 donors and added high-resolution HLA genotyping to study TCR occurrence patterns. Rather than using new phenotypic data, the later analysis identified candidate immune exposures from TCR beta sequences and from how often those sequences occurred across donors. An earlier analysis of around 540 of the donors applied high-throughput TCR beta sequencing to assess whether each TCR beta V gene segment acted as functional or pseudogenic. Donor age, sex, ethnicity and CMV serostatus were compiled alongside the repertoire data. A later genetic analysis took genome-wide SNP genotypes for about 55% of the roughly 670 donors and used that subset as a discovery cohort. Every discovery cohort repertoire had been produced on one sequencing platform. Class I and class II HLA loci were covered by the typing at four-digit resolution. The number of donors typed differed by locus, with about 620-630 for A, B, C, DRB1 and DQB1, 522 for DQA1, over 600 for DPA1, and roughly 450 for DPB1. Because of strong linkage in the cohort, four to six DR-DQ haplotypes were treated as single units for association and clustering. Across some 400 genotyped donors of the cohort, an average of approximately 220,000 unique TCR beta nucleotide sequences per donor were sequenced, and 15% to 20% of those sequences were non-productive. Beyond this particular receptor, the publication reports: In this cohort, only TCR beta chains were sequenced, and detectable features were limited by the absence of alpha or paired-chain data. A total of 150 to 200 TCR beta chains were listed by the study as associated with cytomegalovirus. A group of highly shared sequence variants was considered likely to be a technical artifact of the sequencing pipeline. In a later analysis, several top co-occurrence clusters were reported to appear linked to parvovirus B19, influenza, CMV and Epstein-Barr virus. Most CMV-associated TCR beta chains appeared to be HLA-restricted in a later analysis, and the HLA associations seemed to be driven largely by CMV exposure. It was suggested by the authors that the approach could potentially be generalized to other disease states and immunological phenotypes. HLA typing was unavailable for some donors at each locus, so association tests used only the typed subset. Compared with equally common non-associated chains, HLA-associated TCR beta chains in a later analysis were more clonally expanded and had lower generation probabilities. A later genetic analysis associated a missense DCLRE1C variant with V-gene and J-gene trimming of TCR beta chains, and an independent cohort replicated the association. According to a later genetic analysis, donors in an Asian-associated ancestry cluster had fewer N-insertions in productive TCRs than the approximately 710-donor mean. In vitro tests confirmed that a few of the cytomegalovirus-associated TCR beta chains recognize cytomegalovirus antigens. Specific HLA alleles were associated with 15,000 to 20,000 TCR beta sequences at a false discovery rate of 0.05 in a later analysis. Correlated functional status among segregating V segments might be attributable to linkage disequilibrium, but an unknown experimental factor could not be ruled out. Across donors, most TCR sequences were observed very rarely, whereas some public TCRs were present in many individuals. The 87-base-pair reads could not distinguish some IMGT-functional V segments, including TRBV6-2 and TRBV6-3, so those segments were excluded. A later analysis found that TCR association rates varied across HLA loci, with DRB1 alleles showing the most associated TCRs and HLA-C alleles the fewest. The classifier was reported to diagnose cytomegalovirus status with high specificity and sensitivity in both the original and validation cohorts. Assigning TCR associations to individual alleles was difficult when HLA alleles, especially DR and DQ, strongly co-occurred. Because counts were too low, roughly 16 rarely observed V segments, including chromosome 9 orphons, were excluded from the earlier analysis of roughly 580 of the donors. A further reported finding was that TCR beta sequences accurately predicted the HLA-A and HLA-B alleles for most subjects in the first cohort. Broadly in line with IMGT annotations, most TCR beta V segments showed up in productive rearrangements about 87% or about 30% of the time in an earlier analysis of around 600 of the donors. The only immune exposure information available for the cohort was CMV serostatus. Roughly uniform sequencing depth across donors was assumed in presence/absence analyses, although this assumption may not hold.

Library preparation used the immunoSEQ multiplex PCR assay. A mixture of 60 forward primers for TCR Vbeta segments and 13 reverse primers for TCR Jbeta segments was used in the multiplex PCR. The CDR3 region of rearranged TCR beta genes was amplified from genomic DNA with a multiplex PCR assay. On the Illumina HiSeq System, the amplified TCR beta libraries were sequenced as 87-base-pair reads. The authors' pipeline ran thus. In a later analysis, about 80 million unique TCR beta chains were counted across the approximately 640 repertoires, and approximately 11 million of these chains were shared by at least two donors. A nearest-neighbor algorithm error-corrected the raw reads and collapsed the reads into unique sequences, merging closely related sequences to remove PCR and sequencing errors. To assign V, D and J gene segments, CDR3 sequences were aligned to IMGT reference sequences. For a sequence to be retained, at least a six-nucleotide match to both a V gene segment and a J gene segment was required. Rearrangements were classified as productive when the CDR3 lacked stop codons and remained in frame with V and J, and all other rearrangements were classified as non-productive. Following IMGT convention, CDR3 was defined as the stretch from the second conserved V-encoded cysteine to the conserved J-encoded phenylalanine. Sequences without an unambiguous match to a single V gene segment were excluded from the earlier analysis of about 600 of the donors. In an earlier analysis of 587 of the donors, V segments were called functional above 56.7% productive rearrangements and were called segregating when the between-donor standard deviation exceeded 5%. A statistical classification framework was developed to diagnose cytomegalovirus status using the catalog of TCR beta chain sequences. In a later analysis, TCR nucleotide sequences were compared against IMGT/GENE-DB human TR gene sequences so that V and J genes could be assigned. Using the TCRdist pipeline, a later analysis assigned CDR3 sequences along with most-parsimonious VDJ recombination scenarios. A later analysis defined each TCR beta chain by its CDR3 amino acid sequence plus V-gene family, and excluded reads lacking a unique V-gene family. In a later analysis, around 600 highly shared, low-generation-probability nucleotide sequences were removed to address suspected cross-contamination and a sequencing artifact. For each public chain, a later analysis derived a clonal expansion index from normalized ranks of inferred template counts within each repertoire. A later analysis computed generation probabilities with a VDJ recombination model fitted to out-of-frame rearrangements, and checked the results against IGoR. In a later analysis, TCR-TCR, TCR-HLA and TCR-CMV co-occurrence was scored with hypergeometric tests, and a repertoire-size bias correction was applied to TCR pairs. False discovery rates were estimated in a later analysis by permuting HLA or CMV assignments 20 times. In a later analysis, co-occurring TCRs were grouped using DBSCAN, and TCRdist sequence similarity was added for clustering within HLA-allele-positive subsets. Repertoires with fewer than 30,000 or more than 120,000 public chains were left out of co-occurrence clustering, as were five repertoires with anomalous nucleotide sharing. The clones in this table, taken by TCRdb from immuneACCESS, are in-frame only. Not every clone is retained; where verified, under half of the shortfall comes from an unresolved V gene, and the cause of the rest is unknown. Clonal size and the V and J genes are those of that table, whereas D and trimming came from the DNA. The table for this sample lists some 75,000 clones. The ten largest clones represent about 0.83% of the sample.

Trimmed from V: 3 bases; trimmed from J: 8 bases; junction bases lacking a gene match: 12. The CDR3 spans 15 residues, from the cysteine through the phenylalanine. Only the CDR3 DNA is retained, 45 bases long and in frame from the first base. Looking up the germline V gene yields CDR1 MNHNS and CDR2 SASEGT. The sequence derives from a boy aged 10-17 years in good health and CMV-seronegative. Specimen: PBMCs. The V and J segments used are TRBV6-1 and TRBJ1-1; 7 junctional bases match TRBD1. The nucleotide sequence is TGTGCCAGCAGTGACACCTTTGGGACAGTTGTCGAAGCTTTCTTT. Its translation is CASSDTFGTVVEAFF.